The clone carrying this T cell receptor beta chain has a single count. The entry originates in a study of T cells in tuberculosis. The V and J ends lost 0 bases and 0 bases respectively, with 8 bases between them. The CDR3 is 15 amino acids. Germline V gives CDR1 KGHSH, CDR2 LQKENI. Only in-frame clones appear in the TCRdb table, and some are missing; sequencing was by immunoSEQ multiplex PCR. This sample yields roughly 35,000 clones, of which about 94% are seen a single time; roughly 12% belongs to the top ten. Sample: PBMCs. The chain carries TRBV18 and TRBJ1-2; D unresolved. This receptor was identified in a donor aged 10 to 29 with latent tuberculosis or without tuberculosis infection. Some clones in this sample may be carry-over from other donors' samples. The CDR3 loop reads CASSPPVDSNYGYTF. CDR3 sequence (DNA): TGTGCCAGCTCACCACCGGTGGACTCTAACTATGGCTACACCTTC.